This TCR beta chain came from a study of blood T cell repertoires in COVID-19. Across the whole study: The study drew acute and convalescent COVID-19 samples from the United States, Italy and Spain.

Germline assignment: CDR1 LNHDA and CDR2 SQIVND (reference sequence). Trimming cost V 1 base and J 5 bases, with 13 bases left between them. This CDR3 region has 15 residues. Comment on this clone: The identical CDR3 is also encoded by other nucleotide sequences in the sample.

TCRdb's copy holds only in-frame clones and misses some; the assay was immunoSEQ multiplex PCR. The table lists 450,000 or so clones, around nine tenths of them singletons, with 0.8% to 0.85% in the top ten. Material for sequencing was peripheral blood. The chain couples TRBV19 to TRBJ2-3; perhaps TRBD1 as D (8 bases). The clonotype comes from a man aged 18-30 years with COVID-19, enrolled during active disease. The CDR3 region is CASSIGTGGGDTQYF. The CDR3, as DNA: TGTGCCAGTAGTATAGGAACAGGGGGGGGAGATACGCAGTATTTT.